This record looks at one T cell receptor (beta chain) sequence and its context. The antigen is not known. The sample originates from a study of type 1 regulatory T cells. Study in general: This in vitro CD4 product, T-allo10, is enriched for Tr1 cells and alloantigen-specific. Findings of the study overall: Tr1 cells had a more restricted TCR repertoire than non-Tr1 cells.

TCRdb independently ran MiXCR on the reads; one entry per CDR3 protein. The sample carries about 60,000 distinct CDR3 sequences, around 62% recorded once. The ends lost 4 bases at V and 10 bases at J; junction bases unmatched: 13. The CDR3 spans 15 residues. CDR1 is SGHRS and CDR2 is YFSETQ in the germline V gene. The specimen sequenced was cultured non-Tr1 T cells, either the whole culture or a sorted T cell fraction (not recorded which). The sequence derives from a human donor in good health. V and J are TRBV5-1 and TRBJ2-1; 8 bases match TRBD1. The CDR3 DNA follows: TGCGCCAGCAGCCCGTTCGGACAGGGAGAAGACGAGCAGTTCTTC. Amino acids: CASSPFGQGEDEQFF.